The 3 T cell receptor beta chains reported below all come from one sample, sequenced in a study of regulatory T cells in long-lasting Graves disease. Time point defined: newly diagnosed GD, antithyroid drugs for less than 3 months. Isolated PBMC RNA provided the starting material for the TCR library. According to the study, TCR beta libraries were built with iRepertoire HTBI primers and CDR3-region Arm-PCR. TCRdb re-analysed the multiplex PCR reads in MiXCR, keeping a single row per CDR3 protein. The sample holds under 400,000 distinct CDR3 sequences, over 15% seen once. These data are also associated with another study on T cells in Graves' hyperthyroidism and ophthalmopathy.

The sample in question was peripheral blood mononuclear cells (PBMCs), obtained at new diagnosis, from a patient treated with antithyroid drugs. All receptors come from a man aged 35-49 years with Graves disease.

The sample holds a few counts of this clonotype. This chain joins TRBV19 and TRBJ2-1; D could derive from TRBD1 or TRBD2 (5 bases each). Trimming cost V 3 bases and J 0 bases, with 9 bases left between them. The V gene's germline CDR1 is LNHDA and CDR2 SQIVND (reference sequence). The CDR3 runs 15 residues. The CDR3, as DNA: TGTGCCAGTAGTATTCGGGGCATCTCCTACAATGAGCAGTTCTTC. It is translated as CASSIRGISYNEQFF.

The table lists this clonotype with many counts. The gene calls are TRBV3-1 and TRBJ2-2; no firm D call. V dropped 7 bases and J dropped 5 bases, with 17 bases sitting between them. Germline lookup yields CDR1 LGHDT and CDR2 YNNKEL (reference sequence). This CDR3 contains 15 residues. The DNA for the CDR3 is TGTGCCAGCACCATAGCTGGGGTCGGTACCGGGGAGCTGTTTTTT. It yields the protein CASTIAGVGTGELFF. Drawing the rest from reference TRBV3-1 and TRBJ2-2, the complete variable domain is DTAVSQTPKYLVTQMGNDKSIKCEQNLGHDTMYWYKQDSKKFLKIMFSYNNKELIINETVPNRFSPKSPDKAHLNLHINSLELGDSAVYFCASTIAGVGTGELFFGEGSRLTVL.

Concerning this clonotype itself: This sequence is one base from a far larger clone and is likely a read error. This chain links TRBV10-3 with TRBJ2-2; 8 bases are shared with TRBD1. Trimming at V came to 6 bases and at J to 5 bases, leaving 5 bases not matched to a gene. Germline-derived CDR1 and CDR2 are ENHRY and SYGVKD. The CDR3 loop spans 14 amino acids. The CDR3 sequence: CAIRETGETGELFF. In nucleotides, the CDR3 is TGTGCCATCAGGGAGACAGGGGAAACCGGGGAGCTGTTTTTT.